Below, 21 T cell receptor beta chains from the same sample are listed, as sequenced in a study of Graves' ophthalmopathy and Graves' hyperthyroidism (dated 2018 in TCRdb). Sequencer: Illumina HiSeq 2000. For repertoire sequencing, TCR beta CDR3 regions were amplified from RNA transcripts. HTBI primers and the Qiagen OneStep RT-PCR kit were used in a first-round RT-PCR, which was followed by a second-round multiplex PCR, size selection and purification. The public reads were run again by TCRdb, first through fastp at Q25 and then through MiXCR, and only productive beta chains were kept. Duplicate CDR3 protein sequences are folded into a single record with the most common DNA and genes. The sample table contains some 210,000 distinct CDR3 sequences; only one count was recorded for 25% to 30% of them. The ten largest make up approximately 9.1% of the sample. The sequencing sample was made of peripheral blood. All receptors come from a man aged 50 to 60 with Graves' ophthalmopathy. Donor details come from another sample of the same person, matched by shared clones.

The chain links TRBV19 to TRBJ2-5, with 8 bases that match TRBD1. The junction had 6 bases not matched to a gene; V was cut back by 6 bases and J by 3 bases. The CDR3 is 14 residues long. Germline CDR1 reads LNHDA; CDR2 reads SQIVND (reference sequence). CDR3 in DNA: TGTGCCAGTAGGCCGGGGACAGGCAAAGAGACCCAGTACTTC. This gives the protein CASRPGTGKETQYF.

This sequence joins TRBV29-1 and TRBJ2-5; D unclear. Germline V lookup: CDR1 SQVTM, CDR2 ANQGSEA. V was clipped by 7 bases and J by 2 bases, with 14 bases between them. CDR3 length equals 13 residues. The DNA for the CDR3 is TGCAGCGCCCCTGGGGTCCTACAAGAGACCCAGTACTTC. Its protein is CSAPGVLQETQYF.

Ten or more counts support this clonotype. The genes are TRBV7-3 and TRBJ1-1; possible D gene TRBD1, 5 bases. Germline lookup yields CDR1 SGHTA and CDR2 FQGTGA. The CDR3 totals 11 residues. V was shortened by 4 bases and J by 11 bases, with 11 bases between the two germline ends. CDR3 protein: CASSSGGEAFF. The CDR3 bases are TGTGCCAGCAGCTCCGGGGGAGAGGCTTTCTTT.

This clonotype was seen at least ten times. The chain recombines TRBV12-5 with TRBJ2-2; TRBD1 matches at 11 bases. Germline values: CDR1 LGHNT, CDR2 FRNRAP. This CDR3 is built from 16 residues. The J segment lost 3 bases and the V segment lost 4 bases, leaving 4 bases of the junction unmatched. The DNA of the CDR3 is TGTGCTAGTGGTTCCGGACAGGGGGCTTACACCGGGGAGCTGTTTTTT. Protein: CASGSGQGAYTGELFF.

The table lists this clonotype with many counts. This chain connects TRBV27 to TRBJ2-7, with 9 bases identical to TRBD1. This CDR3 region has 13 residues. J lost 3 bases, V lost 7 bases, and 4 bases had no gene match. CDR1 MNHEY and CDR2 SMNVEV come from the germline V gene (reference sequence). CDR3: CASNPTGGYEQYF. The CDR3 region has the DNA TGTGCCAGCAACCCGACAGGGGGCTACGAGCAGTACTTC.

This chain connects TRBV4-1 to TRBJ1-2; 11 positions agree with TRBD1. Germline V gene lookup returns CDR1 MGHRA and CDR2 YSYEKL. The J segment lost 7 bases and the V segment lost 0 bases, leaving 7 bases of the junction unmatched. The CDR3 extends over 16 amino acids. The CDR3 DNA is TGCGCCAGCAGCCAAGAAAGGGGACAGGGGGGAACTGGCTACACCTTC. Translated: CASSQERGQGGTGYTF.

This clonotype came up many times. For the CDR3, the DNA is TGTGCCAGCAGCTTAGATCTAGCGGGAGGCGAGCAGTACTTC. It yields the protein CASSLDLAGGEQYF. This chain joins TRBV11-2 and TRBJ2-7, with 11 bases fitting TRBD2. V shed 0 bases and J 6 bases; nucleotides not matched to a gene: 1. The CDR3 is 14 amino acids. From germline, CDR1 is SGHAT and CDR2 FQNNGV.

The table lists this clonotype with a count of one. J is TRBJ1-2 and V is TRBV6-2 or TRBV6-3; TRBD1 is a possible D gene (5 bases). Germline V lookup: CDR1 MNHEY, CDR2 SVGEGT. Trimming cost V 6 bases and J 3 bases, with 26 bases left between them. There are 18 residues in the CDR3. The CDR3 nucleotides are TGTGCCAGCAGCCCCGGGGGTTACACCCTAAATTTGGACTATGGCTACACCTTC. The encoded protein is CASSPGGYTLNLDYGYTF.

This clonotype showed up many times. The rearrangement joins TRBV4-1 to TRBJ2-7; D may correspond to TRBD1 or TRBD2 (6 bases each). The CDR3 is 15 residues long. V lost 0 bases and J lost 4, with 13 bases in between. Germline V CDR1 and CDR2: MGHRA, YSYEKL. The DNA of the CDR3 is TGCGCCAGCAGCCAAGACTCGCAGGGGAGGTACGAGCAGTACTTC. The encoded protein is CASSQDSQGRYEQYF.

The table lists this clonotype with many counts. The chain uses TRBV19 and TRBJ1-6, with D possibly being TRBD1 (5 bases). Trimming pared 3 bases from V and 5 bases from J, leaving 14 bases between. The CDR3 spans 16 residues. CDR1 LNHDA and CDR2 SQIVND come from the germline V gene (reference sequence). The chain's CDR3 is CASSITTGRNNSPLHF. CDR3 coding DNA: TGTGCCAGTAGTATCACAACGGGACGGAATAATTCACCCCTCCACTTT.

The chain couples TRBV7-3 to TRBJ2-5; 8 nucleotides align to TRBD1. V shed 5 bases, J shed 6 bases, and the junction held 8 bases outside the gene matches. Germline-derived CDR1 and CDR2 are SGHTA and FQGTGA. This CDR3 is built from 14 residues. The CDR3 protein is CASSVYRGEKTQYF. CDR3 coding DNA: TGTGCCAGCAGCGTATACAGGGGGGAAAAGACCCAGTACTTC.

This clonotype showed up many times. The chain links TRBV6-2 or TRBV6-3 to TRBJ2-7, with TRBD1 as a possible D gene (5 bases). The germline V gene encodes CDR1 MNHEY and CDR2 SVGEGT. The CDR3 is made up of 12 amino acids. Trimming took off 2 bases at V and 5 bases at J, with 7 bases between the two ends. CDR3 sequence reads: CASSYAGNEQYF. CDR3 DNA: TGTGCCAGCAGTTACGCAGGGAACGAGCAGTACTTC.

This clonotype was seen a single time. The V and J genes are TRBV29-1 and TRBJ1-6; D unclear. CDR1 and CDR2 (germline): SQVTM, ANQGSEA. V lost 3 bases and J 14 bases, leaving 14 bases between the germline ends. The CDR3 contains 12 residues. The CDR3 reads CSVEVSGQTLHF. As DNA, the CDR3 is TGCAGCGTTGAGGTGTCGGGTCAGACCCTCCACTTT.

In its sample, this clonotype was seen many times. The chain employs TRBV7-2 and TRBJ2-2; 7 nucleotides agree with TRBD1. Germline CDR1 SGHTA, CDR2 FQGNSA. V gave up 0 bases and J gave up 5 bases; unmatched junction bases: 6. This CDR3 contains 16 residues. The CDR3 bases are TGTGCCAGCAGCTTAGCGGACAGGCCCGGAACCGGGGAGCTGTTTTTT. Protein: CASSLADRPGTGELFF.

This clonotype was picked up many times. DNA for the CDR3: TGTGCCGCGGGGCCCTCCTACGAGCAGTACTTC. Its translation: CAAGPSYEQYF. V is TRBV28 and J is TRBJ2-7; a possible D gene is TRBD2 (6 bases). The CDR3 runs to 11 residues. CDR1 MDHEN and CDR2 SYDVKM come from the germline V gene. Trimming removed 11 bases at V and 0 bases at J, with 8 bases between.

This clonotype was detected ten times or more. This chain uses TRBV28 with TRBJ1-1; 9 nucleotides line up with TRBD1. This CDR3 has 16 amino acids. CDR1 is MDHEN and CDR2 is SYDVKM in the germline V gene. J gave up 1 base and V 8 bases, and 11 bases lay outside the gene matches. Written as DNA, the CDR3 is TGTGCCAGCTCTCGTCATACAGGGGGCCCGAACACTGAAGCTTTCTTT. Translated: CASSRHTGGPNTEAFF.

In DNA form, the CDR3 reads TGTGCCAGCAGTTACTCGGCAGCTAACTATGGCTACACCTTC. This gives the protein CASSYSAANYGYTF. The chain has TRBV6-5 and TRBJ1-2; D gene unclear. The CDR3 consists of 14 residues. Trimming removed 0 bases from V and 0 bases from J, with 5 bases in between. The germline V gene encodes CDR1 MNHEY and CDR2 SVGAGI.

This clonotype was seen a few times. The chain is built from TRBV12-3 or TRBV12-4 and TRBJ2-5; 7 nucleotides match TRBD2. The CDR3 runs to 15 residues. With 5 bases clipped from V and 2 bases from J, the junction kept 8 bases outside the gene matches. The CDR3 spells CASSDTAGDQETQYF. For the CDR3, the DNA is TGTGCCAGCAGTGATACGGCGGGGGATCAAGAGACCCAGTACTTC.

This clonotype showed up just a few times. The CDR3 is CATSRGSDRAHGYTF. CDR3 nucleotides: TGTGCCACCAGCAGAGGATCGGACAGGGCTCATGGCTACACCTTC. This chain joins TRBV15 and TRBJ1-2; 8 nucleotides match TRBD1. CDR3 size: 15 residues. J gave up 6 bases and V 1 base, and 7 bases lay outside the gene matches. Germline CDR1 reads LNHNV; CDR2 reads YYDKDF (reference sequence).

This clonotype was recorded many times. This chain joins TRBV29-1 and TRBJ2-7; 10 bases align to TRBD1. CDR1 is SQVTM, CDR2 ANQGSEA, per germline. V dropped 1 base and J dropped 1; count of bases not matched to a gene: 4. CDR3 length equals 15 residues. CDR3 loop: CSVEGVDRGSYEQYF. Written as DNA, the CDR3 is TGCAGCGTTGAAGGGGTGGACAGGGGGTCCTACGAGCAGTACTTC.

This clonotype was picked up many times. The gene calls are TRBV7-6 and TRBJ1-5, with D uncertain. The CDR3 runs 14 residues. Trimming stripped 5 bases from V and 6 bases from J, with 14 bases between. Germline V gene sequence: CDR1 SGHVS, CDR2 FNYEAQ. The CDR3 DNA reads as TGTGCCAGCAGCCAAGACGCTGGAAGTCAGCCCCAGCATTTT. Protein sequence: CASSQDAGSQPQHF.